The TCR beta chain described here comes from a study of blood T cell repertoires in COVID-19. Across the study: Researchers got acute and convalescent COVID-19 samples from the United States, Italy and Spain. In each case, the material was cDNA or gDNA derived from T cells, B-cell-depleted T cells, or PBMCs.

Per the authors' pipeline: How many nucleated cells were present was estimated from reference gene primer amplification. Sequencing used immunoSEQ multiplex PCR; TCRdb keeps in-frame clones, though not all of them. That table supplies the V and J calls and clone size; D and trimming were determined from the DNA. The table lists about 74,000 clones, about 86% of them singletons. From germline, CDR1 is SGDLS and CDR2 YYNGEE. The CDR3 contains 14 residues. The V end was cut by 5 bases, the J end by 5 bases, with 17 bases between. The chain has TRBV9 and TRBJ2-7, with D perhaps matching TRBD1 (5 bases). The receptor comes from a woman of 80 years or more with active or convalescent COVID-19. The sample was peripheral blood. CDR3 sequence: CASSPGAGPDEQYF. CDR3 nucleotide sequence: TGTGCCAGCAGTCCTGGGGCAGGGCCGGACGAGCAGTACTTC.